This T cell receptor (beta chain) was identified during a study of T cells expressing NK-cell markers. Each CDR3 protein gets one entry in TCRdb, which reprocessed the 5' RACE reads and gives no DNA. The specimen's table records 450,000 to 600,000 distinct CDR3 sequences. Germline V gene lookup returns CDR1 SGHTA and CDR2 FQGNSA. The CDR3 totals 14 residues. This receptor was obtained from a man between 18 and 29 years old in good health. J is TRBJ2-5 and V is TRBV7-2. The specimen was blood T cells: a sorted CD56 or NKG2C T cell subset, CD4+ or CD8+ T cells, or bulk PBMC T cells (not recorded which). CDR3 sequence: CASSLGLIKETQYF.